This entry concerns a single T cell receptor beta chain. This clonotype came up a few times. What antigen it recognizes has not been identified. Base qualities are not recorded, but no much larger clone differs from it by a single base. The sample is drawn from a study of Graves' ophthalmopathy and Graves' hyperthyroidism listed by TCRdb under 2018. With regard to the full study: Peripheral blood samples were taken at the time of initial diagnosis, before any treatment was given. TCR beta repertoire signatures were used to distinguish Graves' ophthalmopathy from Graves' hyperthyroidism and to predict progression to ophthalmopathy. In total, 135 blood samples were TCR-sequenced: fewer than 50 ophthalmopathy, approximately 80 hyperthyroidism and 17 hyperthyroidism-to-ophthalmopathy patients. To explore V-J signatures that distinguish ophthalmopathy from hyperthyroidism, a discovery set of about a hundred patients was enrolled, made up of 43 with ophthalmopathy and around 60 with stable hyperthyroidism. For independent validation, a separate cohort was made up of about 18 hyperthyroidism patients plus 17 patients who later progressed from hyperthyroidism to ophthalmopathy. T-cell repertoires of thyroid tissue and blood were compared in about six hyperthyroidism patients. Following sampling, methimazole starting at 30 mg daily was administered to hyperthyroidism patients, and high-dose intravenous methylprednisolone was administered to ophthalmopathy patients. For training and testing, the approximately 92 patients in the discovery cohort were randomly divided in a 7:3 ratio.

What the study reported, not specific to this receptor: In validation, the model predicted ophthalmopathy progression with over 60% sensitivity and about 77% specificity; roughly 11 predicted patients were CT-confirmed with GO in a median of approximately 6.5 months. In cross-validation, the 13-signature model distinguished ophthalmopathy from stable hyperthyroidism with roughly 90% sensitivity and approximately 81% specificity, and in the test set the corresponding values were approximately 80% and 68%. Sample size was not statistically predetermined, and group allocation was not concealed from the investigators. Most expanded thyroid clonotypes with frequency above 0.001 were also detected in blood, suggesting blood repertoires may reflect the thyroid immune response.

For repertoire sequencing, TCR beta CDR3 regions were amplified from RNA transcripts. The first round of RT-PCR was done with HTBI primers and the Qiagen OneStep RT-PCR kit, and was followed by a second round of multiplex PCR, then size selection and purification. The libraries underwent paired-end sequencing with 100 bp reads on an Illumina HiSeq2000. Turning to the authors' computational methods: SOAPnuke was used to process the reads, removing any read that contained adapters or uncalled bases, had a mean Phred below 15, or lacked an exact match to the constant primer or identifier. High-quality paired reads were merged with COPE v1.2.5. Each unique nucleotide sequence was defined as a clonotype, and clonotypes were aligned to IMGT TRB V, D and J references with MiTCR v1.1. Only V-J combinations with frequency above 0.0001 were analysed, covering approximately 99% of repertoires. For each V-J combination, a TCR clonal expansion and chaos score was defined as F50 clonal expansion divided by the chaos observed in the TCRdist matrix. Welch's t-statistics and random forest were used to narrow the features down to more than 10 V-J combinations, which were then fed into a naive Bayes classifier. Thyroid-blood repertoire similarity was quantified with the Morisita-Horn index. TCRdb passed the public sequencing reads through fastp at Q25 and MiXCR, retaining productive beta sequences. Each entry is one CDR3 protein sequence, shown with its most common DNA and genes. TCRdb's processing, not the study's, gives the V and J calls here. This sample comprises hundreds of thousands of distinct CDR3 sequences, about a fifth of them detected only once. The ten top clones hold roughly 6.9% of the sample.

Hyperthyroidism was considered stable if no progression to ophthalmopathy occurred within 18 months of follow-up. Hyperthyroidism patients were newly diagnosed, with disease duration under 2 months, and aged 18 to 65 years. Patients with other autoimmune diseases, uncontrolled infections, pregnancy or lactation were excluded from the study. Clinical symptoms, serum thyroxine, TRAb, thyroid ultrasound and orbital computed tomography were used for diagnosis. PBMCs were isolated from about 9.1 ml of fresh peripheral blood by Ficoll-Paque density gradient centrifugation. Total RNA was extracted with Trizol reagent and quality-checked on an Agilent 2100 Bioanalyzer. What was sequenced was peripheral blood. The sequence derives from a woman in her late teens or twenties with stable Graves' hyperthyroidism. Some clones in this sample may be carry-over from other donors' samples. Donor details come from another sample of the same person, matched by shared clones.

The nucleotide sequence reads as follows: TGCAGTCCCCATTATGGCTACACCTTC. Translation gives CSPHYGYTF. The chain is encoded by TRBV20-1 joined to TRBJ1-2; confidence is insufficient to name the D gene. The germline V gene (reference sequence) gives CDR1 as DFQATT and CDR2 as SNEGSKA. The CDR3 covers 9 residues, taking in both the cysteine and the phenylalanine. Solely the CDR3 DNA is kept, with 27 bases framed from the first base. The V and J ends are trimmed by 8 bases and 5 bases, leaving 6 bases between them.